The T cell receptor (beta chain) under discussion was sequenced for a study of cytomegalovirus exposure and HLA in healthy donors. Study details: Among the 398 genotyped donors, around 85% were placed in the Caucasian-associated ancestry cluster. Study-wide findings and caveats: Most observed TCR sequences were rare, whereas some public TCRs were detected in many donors. Later analysis associated a missense DCLRE1C variant with TCR beta V- and J-gene trimming.

Of note for this clone: Its cognate antigen is unknown.

With 60 Vbeta and 13 Jbeta primers, the PCR was carried out. Profiled with immunoSEQ multiplex PCR; TCRdb holds only in-frame clones, not every one. In the table there are 130,000 to 150,000 clones, about 78% of which are singletons. Germline V gene data show CDR1 as GTSNPN and CDR2 as SVGIG (reference sequence). Trimming took 2 bases from V and 0 from J, leaving 7 bases between them. The CDR3 consists of 13 residues. The TCR comes from a male donor in good health and CMV-seronegative. Sequencing used PBMCs. This chain connects TRBV30 to TRBJ1-2; no firm D call. The CDR3 nucleotides read TGTGCCTGGAGTTCGGGGTCTAACTATGGCTACACCTTC. Translated, it gives CAWSSGSNYGYTF.